This is a list of T cell receptor beta chains from one sample in a study of OX40 agonist ivuxolimab in advanced cancers. This table comes from immunoSEQ multiplex PCR, and its TCRdb copy is limited to in-frame clones, with some not included. The sample lists roughly 110,000 clones, approximately 90% occurring once. The starting material was CD4+ or CD8+ T cells sorted from blood, obtained in a trial of the OX40 agonist ivuxolimab. These receptors all stem from an adult with an advanced solid tumor such as melanoma, head and neck, liver or kidney cancer. CDR3s include the opening cysteine and the closing phenylalanine or tryptophan. D genes are given only for firm matches. Clone size is stated in some rows and not others, as once, few, many or a class when expanded.

J gene | D gene | clone size | V gene | CDR3 protein | CDR3 DNA
TRBJ2-3 | . | . | TRBV15 | CATSRWTLSSTDTQYF | TGTGCCACCAGCAGATGGACACTCTCTAGCACAGATACGCAGTATTTT
TRBJ1-5 | TRBD1 | . | TRBV28 | CASSLLSGTGTPQHF | TGTGCCAGCAGTTTACTTTCCGGGACAGGGACGCCCCAGCATTTT
TRBJ1-1 | . | . | TRBV11-3 | CASSLVKGRTEAFF | TGTGCCAGCAGCTTAGTCAAGGGGCGGACTGAAGCTTTCTTT
TRBJ2-7 | . | . | TRBV5-4 | CASSLDLSGAYEQYF | TGTGCCAGCAGCTTGGATTTGTCAGGGGCCTACGAGCAGTACTTC
TRBJ2-7 | TRBD2 | . | TRBV14 | CASSRLTSGGSYEQYF | TGTGCCAGCAGCCGTCTCACTAGCGGGGGATCCTACGAGCAGTACTTC
TRBJ2-3 | . | once | TRBV6-5 | CASSSGTTSTDTQYF | TGTGCCAGCAGTTCTGGAACAACTAGCACAGATACGCAGTATTTT
TRBJ2-7 | TRBD1 | . | TRBV7-2 | CASSLDRGSNEQYF | TGTGCCAGCAGCTTAGACAGGGGTTCCAACGAGCAGTACTTC
TRBJ2-7 | . | . | TRBV7-2 | CASSRGSFDEQYF | TGTGCCAGCAGCAGAGGGTCGTTCGACGAGCAGTACTTC
TRBJ2-4 | TRBD1 | . | TRBV15 | CATSSVLQGAGAKNIQYF | TGTGCCACCAGCAGCGTATTACAGGGGGCTGGGGCCAAAAACATTCAGTACTTC
TRBJ2-3 | . | . | TRBV7-2 | CASSLLGARQDTQYF | TGTGCCAGCAGCTTACTGGGGGCGCGGCAAGATACGCAGTATTTT
TRBJ1-1 | . | . | TRBV7-9 | CASSLAAGPARTEAFF | TGTGCCAGCAGCTTAGCGGCAGGGCCCGCGAGGACTGAAGCTTTCTTT
TRBJ2-7 | . | . | TRBV11-2 | CASSFAGRADYEQYF | TGTGCCAGCAGCTTCGCCGGGCGAGCGGACTACGAGCAGTACTTC
TRBJ2-1 | . | . | TRBV28 | CASGTVGGAYNEQFF | TGTGCCAGCGGAACAGTCGGAGGGGCCTACAATGAGCAGTTCTTC
TRBJ2-5 | TRBD2 | . | TRBV11-3 | CASSQGLAGGQQETQYF | TGTGCCAGCAGCCAAGGACTAGCGGGGGGACAACAAGAGACCCAGTACTTC
TRBJ2-7 | . | once | TRBV30 | CAWSLQGYEQYF | TGTGCCTGGAGTTTACAGGGCTACGAGCAGTACTTC
TRBJ1-1 | . | . | TRBV9 | CASSPLGGRGNTEAFF | TGTGCCAGCAGCCCCTTGGGGGGCAGGGGGAACACTGAAGCTTTCTTT
TRBJ2-3 | . | . | TRBV28 | CASSSKDTQYF | TGTGCCAGCAGTTCCAAGGATACGCAGTATTTT
TRBJ1-2 | . | . | TRBV28 | CASSLRGVRDGYTF | TGTGCCAGCAGTTTAAGGGGTGTAAGGGATGGCTACACCTTC
TRBJ1-4 | . | . | TRBV30 | CAWVGPATNEKLFF | TGTGCCTGGGTCGGACCCGCAACTAATGAAAAACTGTTTTTT